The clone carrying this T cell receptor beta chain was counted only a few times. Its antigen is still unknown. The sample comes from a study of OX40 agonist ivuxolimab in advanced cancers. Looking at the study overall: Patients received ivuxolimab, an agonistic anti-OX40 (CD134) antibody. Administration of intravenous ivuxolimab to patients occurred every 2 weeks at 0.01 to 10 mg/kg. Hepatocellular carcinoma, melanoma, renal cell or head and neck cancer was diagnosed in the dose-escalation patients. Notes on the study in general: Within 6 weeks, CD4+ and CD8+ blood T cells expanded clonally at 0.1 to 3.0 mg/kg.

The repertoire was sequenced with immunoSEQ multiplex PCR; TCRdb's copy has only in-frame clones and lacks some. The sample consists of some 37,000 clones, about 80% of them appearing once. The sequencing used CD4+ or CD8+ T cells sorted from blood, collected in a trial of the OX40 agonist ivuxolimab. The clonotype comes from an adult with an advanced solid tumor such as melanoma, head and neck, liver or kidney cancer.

The CDR3 here is CASSVGGADTQYF. Here the CDR3 DNA reads TGTGCCAGCAGCGTAGGAGGGGCAGATACGCAGTATTTT. This chain connects TRBV9 to TRBJ2-3; D possibly matches TRBD1 or TRBD2 (5 bases each). V dropped 0 bases and J dropped 4 bases, with 6 bases sitting between them. CDR3 size: 13 residues. Germline lookup yields CDR1 SGDLS and CDR2 YYNGEE.